The entry below gives a single T cell receptor beta chain sequence along with its context. The antigen remains undetermined. This specimen belongs to a study of early T cells in non-severe SARS-CoV-2 infection. Study background: Alpha and beta chains were unpaired, from unsorted whole-blood bulk RNA. Findings and caveats of the study: VDJdb matches were skewed toward anti-spike CD8 T cell responses.

Trimming removed 4 bases from V and 4 bases from J; junction bases left unmatched: 3. The CDR3 runs 15 residues. The germline gives CDR1 MNHEY, CDR2 SVGAGI. Unique molecular identifiers were added to individual cDNA molecules. TCRdb re-called the 5' RACE reads through MiXCR, storing one row per CDR3 protein. The sample has tens of thousands of distinct CDR3 sequences; over 6.5% are singletons. V and J are TRBV6-5 and TRBJ2-1, with 11 nucleotides matching TRBD2. The sequence was obtained from an adult who was a healthcare worker with PCR-confirmed SARS-CoV-2 infection or an uninfected control (not recorded which). The sample taken for sequencing was whole blood. The CDR3 region is CASSSGTSGYNEQFF. Written as DNA, the CDR3 is TGTGCCAGCAGTTCCGGGACTAGCGGATACAATGAGCAGTTCTTC.